The 21 T cell receptor beta chains reported below all come from one sample, sequenced in a study of T cell changes during pregnancy in multiple sclerosis. Method: immunoSEQ multiplex PCR; TCRdb's copy keeps in-frame clones and lacks some. The table includes 30,000 to 45,000 clones, 85% to 95% detected once. Sequences were derived from CD4+ T cells from peripheral blood mononuclear cells, sampled after pregnancy. Receptors originate from a female donor in good health, enrolled as a control in a pregnancy study.

V gene TRBV21-1 combines with J gene TRBJ2-5; the D segment call TRBD2 is taken from the table without a DNA check. TRBV21-1 is reported as a pseudogene. The CDR3 consists of 11 residues. The CDR3 DNA is TGTGCCAGCAGCAATCGGGAGACCCAGTACTTC. This encodes CASSNRETQYF.

V is TRBV30 and J is TRBJ2-3; 8 bases are shared with TRBD1. Per the germline V gene, CDR1 is GTSNPN and CDR2 is SVGIG (reference sequence). Losses at the gene ends were 0 bases for V and 1 base for J; bases not matched to a gene: 0. The CDR3 consists of 14 residues. The CDR3, as DNA: TGTGCCTGGAGTGTACAGGGGGGCACAGATACGCAGTATTTT. It translates to CAWSVQGGTDTQYF. Drawing the rest from reference TRBV30 and TRBJ2-3, the complete variable domain is SQTIHQWPATLVQPVGSPLSLECTVEGTSNPNLYWYRQAAGRGLQLLFYSVGIGQISSEVPQNLSASRPQDRQFILSSKKLLLSDSGFYLCAWSVQGGTDTQYFGPGTRLTVL.

The V call is TRBV27, the J call TRBJ2-7; TRBD1 agrees at 8 bases. The germline gives CDR1 MNHEY, CDR2 SMNVEV (reference sequence). The CDR3 runs 16 residues. V shed 4 bases, J shed 6 bases, and the junction held 14 bases outside the gene matches. CDR3 sequence: CASSSVFGTGPGEQYF. CDR3 sequence (DNA): TGTGCCAGCAGTTCCGTTTTTGGGACAGGACCTGGCGAGCAGTACTTC.

J is TRBJ1-3 and V is TRBV30; 7 bases map to TRBD1. V shed 4 bases, J shed 2 bases, and the junction held 2 bases outside the gene matches. CDR3 length: 13 residues. The germline V gene encodes CDR1 GTSNPN and CDR2 SVGIG (reference sequence). The CDR3 nucleotides are TGTGCCTGGACCCAGGGGGCTGGAAACACCATATATTTT. Residues: CAWTQGAGNTIYF. Full variable domain (outside the CDR3, taken from reference TRBV30 and TRBJ1-3): SQTIHQWPATLVQPVGSPLSLECTVEGTSNPNLYWYRQAAGRGLQLLFYSVGIGQISSEVPQNLSASRPQDRQFILSSKKLLLSDSGFYLCAWTQGAGNTIYFGEGSWLTVV.

The rearrangement links TRBV5-5 to TRBJ2-4; possibly TRBD2 for D (6 bases). Germline assignment: CDR1 SGHKS and CDR2 YYEKEE (reference sequence). V lost 2 bases, J lost 2 bases, and 11 bases lay in between. This CDR3 is 15 amino acids long. CDR3 region: CASSFIGGTKNIQYF. The CDR3 DNA follows: TGTGCCAGCAGCTTCATCGGGGGTACCAAAAACATTCAGTACTTC.

The chain couples TRBV9 to TRBJ1-4; tentative D call: TRBD1 (5 bases). This CDR3 is 14 amino acids long. The ends were cut back, 7 bases at V and 0 bases at J, with 10 bases in the middle. Germline values: CDR1 SGDLS, CDR2 YYNGEE. CDR3 coding DNA: TGTGCCAGCGGGGGGGGATCAACTAATGAAAAACTGTTTTTT. As protein: CASGGGSTNEKLFF.

This chain connects TRBV19 to TRBJ2-3; D may be TRBD1 (6 bases). Trimming took off 7 bases at V and 4 bases at J, with 27 bases between the two ends. Germline V gene sequence: CDR1 LNHDA, CDR2 SQIVND (reference sequence). The CDR3 runs to 18 residues. In DNA form, the CDR3 reads TGTGCCAGTACCACTACCCTCCTCCCAGGGGTGAGGGCAGATACGCAGTATTTT. Its protein is CASTTTLLPGVRADTQYF.

The gene calls are TRBV6-6 and TRBJ2-3; TRBD1 matches 9 bases. This CDR3 comprises 15 residues. With 6 bases clipped from V and 2 bases from J, the junction kept 6 bases outside the gene matches. Per the germline V gene, CDR1 is MNHNY and CDR2 is SVGAGI (reference sequence). This CDR3 is CASRRGQGNTDTQYF. In DNA, the CDR3 is TGTGCCAGCAGACGAGGACAGGGGAACACAGATACGCAGTATTTT.

CDR3 region: CAWNRQAPGGEQYF. The DNA of the CDR3 is TGTGCCTGGAATCGACAGGCGCCGGGGGGTGAGCAGTACTTC. The gene calls are TRBV30 and TRBJ2-7; D perhaps matches TRBD2 (7 bases). The CDR3 spans 14 residues. CDR1 GTSNPN and CDR2 SVGIG come from the germline V gene (reference sequence). The V gene lost 4 bases and the J gene lost 7 bases, with 20 bases spanning the gap.

V gene TRBV2 combines with J gene TRBJ2-2; 10 nucleotides align to TRBD2. The CDR3 has 19 residues. The V segment lost 4 bases and the J segment 0 bases; nucleotides outside the gene matches: 11. Germline CDR1 reads SNHLY; CDR2 reads FYNNEI. Here the CDR3 DNA reads TGTGCCAGCAGTGGACCGGGGGGTGGACTAGCGGCGAACACCGGGGAGCTGTTTTTT. Translated, it gives CASSGPGGGLAANTGELFF. The full variable domain, in which reference TRBV2 and TRBJ2-2 provide the parts outside the CDR3, is EPEVTQTPSHQVTQMGQEVILRCVPISNHLYFYWYRQILGQKVEFLVSFYNNEISEKSEIFDDQFSVERPDGSNFTLKIRSTKLEDSAMYFCASSGPGGGLAANTGELFFGEGSRLTVL.

The chain recombines TRBV19 with TRBJ1-2; 8 bases are shared with TRBD1. Germline CDR1 reads LNHDA; CDR2 reads SQIVND (reference sequence). This CDR3 is 11 amino acids long. Unmatched junction bases numbered 5, after V lost 9 bases and J lost 8 bases. Written as DNA, the CDR3 is TGTGCCAGCCAGGACAGGGAAGGCTACACCTTC. Protein sequence: CASQDREGYTF.

The chain combines TRBV7-2 with TRBJ2-3; D possibly corresponds to TRBD1 (6 bases). V dropped 5 bases and J dropped 2 bases, with 20 bases sitting between them. This CDR3 contains 17 residues. The germline V gene has CDR1 SGHTA and CDR2 FQGNSA. The CDR3 spells CASSKGQIFPFTDTQYF. For the CDR3, the DNA is TGTGCCAGCAGCAAAGGACAGATTTTCCCTTTCACAGATACGCAGTATTTT.

This chain joins TRBV4-2 and TRBJ2-1; 7 bases map to TRBD2. The V gene end was trimmed by 0 bases and the J gene end by 8 bases; junction bases not matched to a gene: 7. Germline values: CDR1 LGHNA, CDR2 YNFKEQ. This CDR3 comprises 15 residues. This CDR3 is CASSQDWREWHEQFF. CDR3 DNA: TGTGCCAGCAGCCAAGATTGGCGGGAGTGGCATGAGCAGTTCTTC.

V usage is TRBV10-3 and J usage is TRBJ1-2, with 7 positions matching TRBD1. The CDR3 loop spans 13 amino acids. The germline CDR1 and CDR2 sequences are ENHRY and SYGVKD. V dropped 1 base and J dropped 5; count of bases not matched to a gene: 1. The CDR3 is CAISELQGYGYTF. The CDR3 region has the DNA TGTGCCATCAGTGAGTTACAGGGGTATGGCTACACCTTC.

This clone was observed once. The chain combines TRBV6-1 with TRBJ1-2; a possible D gene is TRBD1 (6 bases). Germline-derived CDR1 and CDR2 are MNHNS and SASEGT. This CDR3 is built from 13 residues. V was pared by 6 bases and J by 5 bases, with 13 bases between. In nucleotides, the CDR3 is TGTGCCAGCAGATCTCAGGGGTGGTATGGCTACACCTTC. Encoded protein: CASRSQGWYGYTF.

A single count supports this clone. The chain uses TRBV4-1 and TRBJ1-2, with TRBD1 as a possible D gene (5 bases). The CDR3 extends over 16 amino acids. V lost 0 bases to trimming and J lost 0 bases, with 11 bases between them. CDR1 is MGHRA, CDR2 YSYEKL, per germline. DNA for the CDR3: TGCGCCAGCAGCCAAGATGGGGCAGGGCCTAACTATGGCTACACCTTC. Residues: CASSQDGAGPNYGYTF.

The rearrangement links TRBV5-6 to TRBJ1-1, with 7 bases aligning to TRBD1. The CDR3 is 13 residues long. From germline, CDR1 is SGHDT and CDR2 YYEEEE. Unmatched junction bases numbered 8, after V lost 1 base and J lost 11 bases. CDR3 in DNA: TGTGCCAGCAGCTTGAGCGCGACAGGGAGCGCTTTCTTT. It specifies CASSLSATGSAFF.

The gene calls are TRBV13 and TRBJ2-2, with a possible D match to TRBD2 (5 bases). CDR1 is PRHDT and CDR2 is FYEKMQ in the germline V gene (reference sequence). The CDR3 contains 13 residues. Trimming shortened V by 3 bases and J by 10 bases, and 12 bases separated the two germline ends. The CDR3 nucleotides are TGTGCCAGCAGCTTTACACTCGGGGAGGAGCTGTTTTTT. This sequence encodes CASSFTLGEELFF.

The V call is TRBV5-4, the J call TRBJ2-5; D might be TRBD1 (5 bases). Germline lookup yields CDR1 SGHNT and CDR2 YYREEE (reference sequence). Deletions cut 2 bases from V and 1 base from J, with 6 bases between. The CDR3 totals 13 residues. The CDR3 protein is CASSFDSQETQYF. CDR3 coding DNA: TGTGCCAGCAGCTTCGACAGCCAAGAGACCCAGTACTTC.

The chain combines TRBV30 with TRBJ2-2, with D perhaps matching TRBD1 (5 bases). The CDR3 loop spans 13 amino acids. Germline V gene lookup returns CDR1 GTSNPN and CDR2 SVGIG (reference sequence). V lost 4 bases and J 4 bases, leaving 10 bases between the germline ends. The DNA of the CDR3 is TGTGCCTGGACCCCCCAGGGCACCGGGGAGCTGTTTTTT. This gives the protein CAWTPQGTGELFF.

Written as DNA, the CDR3 is TGTGCCAGCAGAACGGACAGGGTCGGTTACGGCTACACCTTC. This codes for CASRTDRVGYGYTF. The rearrangement links TRBV6-5 to TRBJ1-2, with TRBD1 identical over 8 bases. Unmatched junction bases numbered 11, after V lost 6 bases and J lost 8 bases. Germline CDR1 reads MNHEY; CDR2 reads SVGAGI. CDR3 length equals 14 residues.